Below, one TCR beta chain is given with its context. These data originate in a study of early T cells in non-severe SARS-CoV-2 infection. TCRdb processed the 5' RACE reads anew with MiXCR; each CDR3 protein has one entry. The sample has some 40,000 distinct CDR3 sequences; 5% to 6% are singletons. Unmatched junction bases numbered 10, after V lost 4 bases and J lost 4 bases. The CDR3 extends over 16 amino acids. Germline CDR1 SGHTA, CDR2 FQGNSA. This sequence joins TRBV7-2 and TRBJ2-3; 8 bases are shared with TRBD1. The sequenced sample was whole blood. This sequence was found in an adult who was a healthcare worker with PCR-confirmed SARS-CoV-2 infection or an uninfected control (not recorded which). Here the CDR3 reads CASSSLGQGVADTQYF. In DNA, the CDR3 is TGTGCCAGCAGCTCCCTCGGACAGGGTGTCGCAGATACGCAGTATTTT.